Following are 13 T cell receptor beta chains from one sample sequenced in a study of response to subunit inactivated influenza vaccine. One entry per CDR3 protein results from TCRdb running MiXCR on the RT-PCR reads. Of more than 200,000 distinct CDR3 sequences in the sample, over 9% were seen once. The specimen was non-naive T cells sorted from PBMCs, collected approximately 15 days before vaccination. The source of these receptors is a man aged 45 to 65 who received an inactivated influenza vaccine.

CDR3 DNA: TGTGCCACGGGCATGAGCTCCTACGAGCAGTACTTC. Its translation is CATGMSSYEQYF. This chain connects TRBV7-8 to TRBJ2-7; no clear D. The V gene lost 10 bases and the J gene lost 0 bases, with 10 bases spanning the gap. The CDR3 has 12 amino acids. The V gene's germline CDR1 is SGHVS and CDR2 FQNEAQ.

In its sample, this clonotype was seen a few times. In DNA form, the CDR3 reads TGTGCCAGTAGTCGAGGTCTTGGGAGGGACACTGAAGCTTTCTTT. It specifies CASSRGLGRDTEAFF. The V call is TRBV19, the J call TRBJ1-1, with D hard to call. The CDR3 has 15 amino acids. The V and J ends lost 5 bases and 3 bases respectively, with 16 bases between them. Germline V gene lookup returns CDR1 LNHDA and CDR2 SQIVND (reference sequence). Complete variable domain (other parts from reference TRBV19 and TRBJ1-1): DGGITQSPKYLFRKEGQNVTLSCEQNLNHDAMYWYRQDPGQGLRLIYYSQIVNDFQKGDIAEGYSVSREKKESFPLTVTSAQKNPTAFYLCASSRGLGRDTEAFFGQGTRLTVV.

The V call is TRBV20-1, the J call TRBJ2-5; D is perhaps TRBD1 (6 bases). V was trimmed by 6 bases and J by 5 bases, leaving 19 bases between them. This CDR3 spans 14 amino acids. Per germline, CDR1 DFQATT and CDR2 SNEGSKA (reference sequence). CDR3 amino acids: CSAPPPGVRETQYF. For the CDR3, the DNA is TGCAGTGCCCCGCCCCCAGGGGTCAGGGAGACCCAGTACTTC.

This clonotype came up a few times. The V call is TRBV4-2, the J call TRBJ2-2, with TRBD2 as a possible D gene (5 bases). The CDR3 sequence is 16 residues long. The germline V gene encodes CDR1 LGHNA and CDR2 YNFKEQ. Trimming pared 1 base from V and 1 base from J, leaving 10 bases between. For the CDR3, the DNA is TGTGCCAGCAGCCAAGCCGGCGGGCGGAACACCGGGGAGCTGTTTTTT. It yields the protein CASSQAGGRNTGELFF.

In DNA form, the CDR3 reads TGTGCCACCACGTCGTCAGTGGGGAATTCACCCCTCCACTTT. This gives the protein CATTSSVGNSPLHF. The chain links TRBV7-2 to TRBJ1-6; unclear D gene. CDR3 length: 14 residues. Deletions cut 10 bases from V and 7 bases from J, with 17 bases between. Germline V gene data show CDR1 as SGHTA and CDR2 as FQGNSA. Combining the CDR3 with reference TRBV7-2 and TRBJ1-6 gives the whole variable domain GAGVSQSPSNKVTEKGKDVELRCDPISGHTALYWYRQSLGQGLEFLIYFQGNSAPDKSGLPSDRFSAERTGGSVSTLTIQRTQQEDSAVYLCATTSSVGNSPLHFGNGTRLTVT.

In its sample, this clonotype was seen a few times. V and J are TRBV6-1 and TRBJ2-5; 9 nucleotides align to TRBD1. This CDR3 has 15 residues. The V gene's germline CDR1 is MNHNS and CDR2 SASEGT. V lost 0 bases and J lost 7; bases outside the gene matches: 6. In DNA form, the CDR3 reads TGTGCCAGCAGTGAAGCGGGGACAGGGCCGGGGACCCAGTACTTC. This translates into CASSEAGTGPGTQYF.

In this sample, this clonotype turned up many times. V gene TRBV7-2 combines with J gene TRBJ2-3, with 11 bases identical to TRBD1. Germline CDR1 and CDR2: SGHTA and FQGNSA. The CDR3 is 21 residues long. Germline trimming cut 5 bases from V and 3 bases from J; bases unmatched to any gene: 22. CDR3 coding DNA: TGTGCCAGCAGCCCGACCCCGGGACAGGGGGATGGTTCGTATAGAACAGATACGCAGTATTTT. It is translated as CASSPTPGQGDGSYRTDTQYF.

This clonotype was counted ten times or more. In DNA, the CDR3 is TGCGCCAGCAGCGAAGAGGGGGGGCCCACAGATACGCAGTATTTT. Its translation: CASSEEGGPTDTQYF. This chain uses TRBV5-1 with TRBJ2-3; tentatively, D is TRBD2 (7 bases). This CDR3 is 15 amino acids long. Looked up from germline, CDR1 is SGHRS and CDR2 is YFSETQ. Trimming left V 4 bases short and J 2 bases short, with 14 bases between.

This clonotype showed up many times. This chain uses TRBV5-1 with TRBJ2-5, with D perhaps TRBD2 (6 bases). Germline V gene data show CDR1 as SGHRS and CDR2 as YFSETQ. The CDR3 has 14 residues. The V gene lost 5 bases and the J gene lost 5 bases, with 16 bases spanning the gap. Written as DNA, the CDR3 is TGCGCCAGCAGATCCGGGAGAAGCACGGAGACCCAGTACTTC. Translation: CASRSGRSTETQYF.

The chain carries TRBV5-1 and TRBJ1-5; 7 bases agree with TRBD1. Germline-derived CDR1 and CDR2 are SGHRS and YFSETQ. The CDR3 extends over 14 amino acids. The V and J ends lost 0 bases and 5 bases, in that order; junction bases with no gene match: 2. CDR3 region: CASSLGGGDQPQHF. The DNA of the CDR3 is TGCGCCAGCAGCTTGGGAGGGGGCGATCAGCCCCAGCATTTT. The full variable domain, rest sourced from reference TRBV5-1 and TRBJ1-5, is KAGVTQTPRYLIKTRGQQVTLSCSPISGHRSVSWYQQTPGQGLQFLFEYFSETQRNKGNFPGRFSGRQFSNSRSEMNVSTLELGDSALYLCASSLGGGDQPQHFGDGTRLSIL.

This clonotype was detected ten times or more. The J gene is TRBJ2-5, the V gene TRBV12-3 or TRBV12-4; possibly TRBD1 for D (7 bases). Trimming cost V 10 bases and J 3 bases, with 15 bases left between them. This CDR3 contains 13 residues. The CDR3 nucleotides are TGTGCCACTTGGGGGGACAGCGAAGAGACCCAGTACTTC. Its protein is CATWGDSEETQYF.

The chain couples TRBV5-1 to TRBJ2-7, with D possibly matching TRBD1 (5 bases). This CDR3 spans 14 amino acids. The germline gives CDR1 SGHRS, CDR2 YFSETQ. The V end was cut by 1 base, the J end by 2 bases, with 10 bases between. CDR3 sequence: CASSLKGPAYEQYF. The CDR3 coding sequence is TGCGCCAGCAGCTTGAAGGGGCCCGCCTACGAGCAGTACTTC.

CDR3 nucleotide sequence: TGCAGTGCTAGAGATCCCCTAGCGGGGGGGCGCGAGCAGTACTTC. It is translated as CSARDPLAGGREQYF. The rearrangement joins TRBV20-1 to TRBJ2-7, with TRBD2 matching 12 bases. The germline V gene has CDR1 DFQATT and CDR2 SNEGSKA (reference sequence). V trimming: 0 bases; J trimming: 6 bases; junction bases outside the gene matches: 6. The CDR3 covers 15 residues.